Listed below are T cell receptor beta chains from one sample, sequenced in a study of identical twins. TCRdb re-called the 5' RACE reads through MiXCR, storing one row per CDR3 protein. Of roughly 690,000 distinct CDR3 sequences in the sample, roughly 6.2% are singletons; the top ten hold approximately 1.6%. Sequenced material: naive T cells sorted from blood. All receptors derive from a man between 18 and 29 years old in good health. CDR3s include the opening cysteine and the closing phenylalanine or tryptophan. D genes are given only for firm matches. Rows may omit the clone size; those that give it use once, few, many or a size class.

D gene | J gene | V gene | clone size | CDR3 DNA | CDR3 protein
. | TRBJ2-2 | TRBV6-1 | many | TGTGCCAGCAGCGTCGACAGGTCACTCACCGGGGAGCTGTTTTTT | CASSVDRSLTGELFF
. | TRBJ1-1 | TRBV7-8 | . | TGTGCCAGCTTAAACCATTGGAACACTGAAGCTTTCTTT | CASLNHWNTEAFF
TRBD2 | TRBJ2-1 | TRBV5-1 | many | TGCGCCAGCAGCTTGGGCGGGAGGAGCGTCGATGAGCAGTTCTTC | CASSLGGRSVDEQFF
TRBD2 | TRBJ2-3 | TRBV20-1 | few | TGCAGTGCTAGAGATGCGGGGGAGCCAGATACGCAGTATTTT | CSARDAGEPDTQYF
TRBD2 | TRBJ2-3 | TRBV12-3/TRBV12-4 | . | TGTGCCAGCAGACCCCGGTTAGCGGGAGGCTCCACAGATACGCAGTATTTT | CASRPRLAGGSTDTQYF
TRBD2 | TRBJ2-1 | TRBV12-3/TRBV12-4 | many | TGTGCCAGCAGAACTAGCGGGAGAGGGTATGAGCAGTTCTTC | CASRTSGRGYEQFF
. | TRBJ2-2 | TRBV29-1 | many | TGCAGCGTTGGGGAACCCACCGGGGAGCTGTTTTTT | CSVGEPTGELFF
. | TRBJ2-1 | TRBV29-1 | . | TGCAGCGTTGTTGGGGCCGGATCCCCCTACAATGAGCAGTTCTTC | CSVVGAGSPYNEQFF
. | TRBJ2-1 | TRBV4-1 | . | TGCGCCAGCAGCCCGGGACTCTCGCCGAACAATGAGCAGTTCTTC | CASSPGLSPNNEQFF
. | TRBJ1-1 | TRBV12-3/TRBV12-4 | many | TGTGCCGTAGGAGGGGTGAACACTGAAGCTTTCTTT | CAVGGVNTEAFF
. | TRBJ1-1 | TRBV20-1 | many | TGCAGTGCTAGAGATCCTCGGGGGAACACTGAAGCTTTCTTT | CSARDPRGNTEAFF
. | TRBJ2-1 | TRBV20-1 | . | TGCAGTGCTAGAGGTTGGGCGGGACCTATTGATGAGCAGTTCTTC | CSARGWAGPIDEQFF
TRBD2 | TRBJ2-1 | TRBV27 | . | TGTGCCAGCAGCCGTGGGACTAGCGAGATCAATGAGCAGTTCTTC | CASSRGTSEINEQFF
. | TRBJ2-7 | TRBV5-6 | few | TGTGCCAGCAGCCGTAGGGAGTACGAGCAGTACTTC | CASSRREYEQYF
. | TRBJ2-7 | TRBV7-9 | . | TGTGCCAGCAGCGAACCGGGCCCAACGCGCGAGCAGTACTTC | CASSEPGPTREQYF
TRBD2 | TRBJ2-1 | TRBV20-1 | many | TGCAGTGCTAGCCTAGCGGTATACAATGAGCAGTTCTTC | CSASLAVYNEQFF
. | TRBJ2-1 | TRBV5-1 | few | TGCGCCAGCACCATGTCCGGTGGATACAATGAGCAGTTCTTC | CASTMSGGYNEQFF
. | TRBJ1-2 | TRBV12-3/TRBV12-4 | many | TGTGCCAGCAGTTTCTGGGAGGGCTATGGCTACACCTTC | CASSFWEGYGYTF
. | TRBJ2-5 | TRBV6-2/TRBV6-3 | many | TGTGCCAGCAGTTACTTACGGGAGCACCAAGAGACCCAGTACTTC | CASSYLREHQETQYF
. | TRBJ2-5 | TRBV20-1 | many | TGCAGTGCTAGACGCGGGACACGACAAGAGACCCAGTACTTC | CSARRGTRQETQYF
TRBD1 | TRBJ1-5 | TRBV5-1 | many | TGCGCCAGCAGCTTGTCAGGGGGCCATCAGCCCCAGCATTTT | CASSLSGGHQPQHF
. | TRBJ1-5 | TRBV20-1 | . | TGCAGTGCTAGAGCCCCCGGCAGGGTAGATCAGCCCCAGCATTTT | CSARAPGRVDQPQHF
. | TRBJ1-3 | TRBV5-1 | many | TGCGCCAGCAGAGGACAGACCAGCTCTGGAAACACCATATATTTT | CASRGQTSSGNTIYF
TRBD2 | TRBJ2-1 | TRBV7-8 | . | TGTGCCAGCAGCTTAGAATCGGGACTATTTTACAATGAGCAGTTCTTC | CASSLESGLFYNEQFF
TRBD2 | TRBJ2-1 | TRBV12-3/TRBV12-4 | . | TGTGCCAGCAGTTTAAGGTCCGCGGGGGTCAATGAGCAGTTCTTC | CASSLRSAGVNEQFF
. | TRBJ2-1 | TRBV12-3/TRBV12-4 | many | TGTGCCAGCACCAAAAGCGGTTTTTCCTACAATGAGCAGTTCTTC | CASTKSGFSYNEQFF
. | TRBJ2-1 | TRBV12-3/TRBV12-4 | . | TGTGCCAGCAGTTCCCTGACGAGCTCCTACAATGAGCAGTTCTTC | CASSSLTSSYNEQFF
. | TRBJ2-1 | TRBV6-1 | many | TGTGCCAGCAGTCTCCTGGACTACAATGAGCAGTTCTTC | CASSLLDYNEQFF
. | TRBJ1-5 | TRBV29-1 | many | TGCAGCGTCGAGGAGAATAGCAATCAGCCCCAGCATTTT | CSVEENSNQPQHF
. | TRBJ1-6 | TRBV15 | many | TGTGCCACCAGCAGCGACGCTGGGAATTCACCCCTCCACTTT | CATSSDAGNSPLHF
. | TRBJ2-5 | TRBV4-1 | . | TGCGCCAGCAGCCATTCCCAAGAGACCCAGTACTTC | CASSHSQETQYF
TRBD2 | TRBJ2-5 | TRBV28 | many | TGTGCCAGCAGCTTACTAGCGGGAGGTTGGCCGGCAGAGACCCAGTACTTC | CASSLLAGGWPAETQYF
. | TRBJ2-5 | TRBV20-1 | many | TGCAGTGCTAGAGTGGGGGAGACCCAGTACTTC | CSARVGETQYF
TRBD2 | TRBJ2-3 | TRBV6-1 | many | TGTGCCAGCACCCAACTAGCGGGAGTAGCAGATACGCAGTATTTT | CASTQLAGVADTQYF
. | TRBJ2-1 | TRBV21-1 | . | TGTGCCAGCAGCAATCGAGCTGACAGGGGAAATGAGCAGTTCTTC | CASSNRADRGNEQFF
. | TRBJ1-3 | TRBV19 | . | TGTGCCAGTAGTACCGGGGCAAGAAACACCATATATTTT | CASSTGARNTIYF
. | TRBJ2-2 | TRBV4-1 | many | TGCGCCAGCAGCCAAGATCAGGTTGGCTCGTACGCGAACACCGGGGAGCTGTTTTTT | CASSQDQVGSYANTGELFF
. | TRBJ1-2 | TRBV6-5 | . | TGTGCCAGCAGTTCGGCAGGCCTCTCCTATGGCTACACCTTC | CASSSAGLSYGYTF
TRBD2 | TRBJ2-2 | TRBV7-7 | many | TGTGCCAGCAGCGGGGAGGGATCGAACACCGGGGAGCTGTTTTTT | CASSGEGSNTGELFF
. | TRBJ2-1 | TRBV27 | many | TGTGCCAGCAGTTTATCTCTAGGGGGTAACAATGAGCAGTTCTTC | CASSLSLGGNNEQFF
TRBD1 | TRBJ2-3 | TRBV4-1 | few | TGCGCCAGCAGCCAAGTCCGGACAGGTCCGGTGGATACGCAGTATTTT | CASSQVRTGPVDTQYF
. | TRBJ2-7 | TRBV6-2/TRBV6-3 | few | TGTGCCAGCAGTTACCTGCCCAGTGGCGAGCAGTACTTC | CASSYLPSGEQYF
. | TRBJ1-1 | TRBV28 | . | TGTGCCAGCAGTTTAATCGTTGGTGGATTGAACACTGAAGCTTTCTTT | CASSLIVGGLNTEAFF
. | TRBJ1-3 | TRBV15 | . | TGTGCCACCAGCAGAGATAAAGGCGGAAACACCATATATTTT | CATSRDKGGNTIYF